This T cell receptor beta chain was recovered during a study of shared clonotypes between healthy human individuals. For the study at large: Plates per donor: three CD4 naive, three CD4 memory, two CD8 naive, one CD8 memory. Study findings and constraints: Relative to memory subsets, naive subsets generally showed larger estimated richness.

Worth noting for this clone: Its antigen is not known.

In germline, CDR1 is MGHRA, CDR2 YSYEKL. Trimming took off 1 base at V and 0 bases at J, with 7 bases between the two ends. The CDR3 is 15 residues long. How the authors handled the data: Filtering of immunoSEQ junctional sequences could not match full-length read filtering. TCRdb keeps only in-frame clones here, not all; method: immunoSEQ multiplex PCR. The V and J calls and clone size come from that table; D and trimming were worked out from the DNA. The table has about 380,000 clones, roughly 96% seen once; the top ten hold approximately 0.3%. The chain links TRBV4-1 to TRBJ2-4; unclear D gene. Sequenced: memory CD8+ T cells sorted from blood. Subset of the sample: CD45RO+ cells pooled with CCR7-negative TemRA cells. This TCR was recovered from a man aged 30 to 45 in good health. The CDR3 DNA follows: TGCGCCAGCAGCCAAGTTCAGCTAGCCAAAAACATTCAGTACTTC. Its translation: CASSQVQLAKNIQYF.